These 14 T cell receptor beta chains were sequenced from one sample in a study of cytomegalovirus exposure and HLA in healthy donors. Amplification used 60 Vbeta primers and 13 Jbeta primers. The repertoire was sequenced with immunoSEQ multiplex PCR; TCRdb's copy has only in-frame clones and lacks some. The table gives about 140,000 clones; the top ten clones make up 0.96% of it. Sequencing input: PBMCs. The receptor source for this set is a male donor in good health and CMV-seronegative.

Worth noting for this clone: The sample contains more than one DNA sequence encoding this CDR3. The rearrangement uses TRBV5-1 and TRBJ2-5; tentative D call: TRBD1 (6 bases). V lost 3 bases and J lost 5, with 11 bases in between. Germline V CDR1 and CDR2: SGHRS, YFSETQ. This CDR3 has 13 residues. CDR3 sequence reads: CASSSGVGETQYF. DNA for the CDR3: TGCGCCAGCAGCTCAGGGGTTGGTGAGACCCAGTACTTC.

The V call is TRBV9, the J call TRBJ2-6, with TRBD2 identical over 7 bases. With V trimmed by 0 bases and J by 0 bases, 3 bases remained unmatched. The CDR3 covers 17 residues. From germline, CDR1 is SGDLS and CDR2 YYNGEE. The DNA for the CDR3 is TGTGCCAGCAGCGTAGCCAGCGGGACCTCTGGGGCCAACGTCCTGACTTTC. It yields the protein CASSVASGTSGANVLTF.

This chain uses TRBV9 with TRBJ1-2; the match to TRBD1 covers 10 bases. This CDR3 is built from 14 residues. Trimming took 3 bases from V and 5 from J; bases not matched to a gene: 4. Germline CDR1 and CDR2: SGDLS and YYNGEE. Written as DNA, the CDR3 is TGTGCCAGCAGCGCGGACAGGGGGGTTTATGGCTACACCTTC. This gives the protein CASSADRGVYGYTF.

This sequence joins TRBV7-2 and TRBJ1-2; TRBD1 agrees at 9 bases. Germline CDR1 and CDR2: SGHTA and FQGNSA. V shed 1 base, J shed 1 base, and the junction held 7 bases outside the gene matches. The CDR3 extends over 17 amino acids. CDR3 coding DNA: TGTGCCAGCAGCTTAGGGACCCCGACAGGGGGTAACTATGGCTACACCTTC. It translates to CASSLGTPTGGNYGYTF.

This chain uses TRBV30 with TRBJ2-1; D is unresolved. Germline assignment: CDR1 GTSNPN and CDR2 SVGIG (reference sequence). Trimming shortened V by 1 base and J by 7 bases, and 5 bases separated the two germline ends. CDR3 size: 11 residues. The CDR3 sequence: CAWSAPNEQFF. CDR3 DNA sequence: TGTGCCTGGAGTGCCCCGAATGAGCAGTTCTTC.

The CDR3 nucleotides are TGTGCCAGCAGCGCGGGGGGGAACACTGAAGCTTTCTTT. Its protein product is CASSAGGNTEAFF. V usage is TRBV9 and J usage is TRBJ1-1; maybe TRBD1 (5 bases). V lost 3 bases to trimming and J lost 1 base, with 7 bases between them. Germline CDR1 and CDR2: SGDLS and YYNGEE. CDR3 length equals 13 residues.

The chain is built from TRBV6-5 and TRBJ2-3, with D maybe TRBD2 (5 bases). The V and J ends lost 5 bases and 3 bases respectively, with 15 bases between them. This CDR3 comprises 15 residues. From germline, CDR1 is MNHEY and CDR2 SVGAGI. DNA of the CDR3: TGTGCCAGCAGTCACACGGGGAGTACGACAGATACGCAGTATTTT. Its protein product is CASSHTGSTTDTQYF.

The DNA of the CDR3 is TGTGCCAGCAGCTTAGCTCACGAGGAGGGATACTATGGCTACACCTTC. It encodes CASSLAHEEGYYGYTF. The V gene is TRBV7-2, the J gene TRBJ1-2; no clear D. V lost 0 bases to trimming and J lost 3 bases, with 14 bases between them. The CDR3 spans 16 residues. CDR1 is SGHTA, CDR2 FQGNSA, per germline.

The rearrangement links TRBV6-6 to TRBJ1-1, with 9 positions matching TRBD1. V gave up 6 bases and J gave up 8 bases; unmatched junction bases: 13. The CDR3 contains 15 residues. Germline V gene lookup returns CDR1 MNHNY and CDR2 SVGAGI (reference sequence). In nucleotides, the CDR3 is TGTGCCAGCAGACCCTTACAGGGGGCGAGGGGAGAAGCTTTCTTT. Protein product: CASRPLQGARGEAFF.

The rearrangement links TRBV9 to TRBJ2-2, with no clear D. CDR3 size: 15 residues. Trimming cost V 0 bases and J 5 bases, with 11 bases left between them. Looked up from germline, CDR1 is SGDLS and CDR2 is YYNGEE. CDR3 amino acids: CASSVASDSTGELFF. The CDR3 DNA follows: TGTGCCAGCAGCGTAGCTAGTGATAGTACCGGGGAGCTGTTTTTT.

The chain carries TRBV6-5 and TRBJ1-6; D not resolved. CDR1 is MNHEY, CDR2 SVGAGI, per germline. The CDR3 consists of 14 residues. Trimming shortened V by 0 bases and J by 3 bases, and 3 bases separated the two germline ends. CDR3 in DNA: TGTGCCAGCAGTTACTCTTACTATAATTCACCCCTCCACTTT. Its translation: CASSYSYYNSPLHF.

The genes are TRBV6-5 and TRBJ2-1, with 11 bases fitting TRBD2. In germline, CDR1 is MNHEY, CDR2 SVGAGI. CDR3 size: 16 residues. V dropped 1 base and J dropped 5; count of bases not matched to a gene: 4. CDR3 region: CASSYFTGLADNEQFF. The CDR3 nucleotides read TGTGCCAGCAGTTACTTCACGGGACTAGCGGACAATGAGCAGTTCTTC.

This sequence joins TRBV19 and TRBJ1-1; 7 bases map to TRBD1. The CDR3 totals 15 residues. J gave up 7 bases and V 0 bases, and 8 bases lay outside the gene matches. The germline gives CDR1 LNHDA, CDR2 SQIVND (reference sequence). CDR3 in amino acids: CASSIDRTGAIEAFF. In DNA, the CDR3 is TGTGCCAGTAGTATAGATCGAACAGGGGCGATTGAAGCTTTCTTT.

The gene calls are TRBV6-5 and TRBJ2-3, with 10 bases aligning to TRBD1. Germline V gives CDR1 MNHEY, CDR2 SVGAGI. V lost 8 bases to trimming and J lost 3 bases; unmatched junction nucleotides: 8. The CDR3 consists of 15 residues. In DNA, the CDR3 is TGTGCCAGCGGCTCGGGACAGGGGTTGACAGATACGCAGTATTTT. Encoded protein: CASGSGQGLTDTQYF.